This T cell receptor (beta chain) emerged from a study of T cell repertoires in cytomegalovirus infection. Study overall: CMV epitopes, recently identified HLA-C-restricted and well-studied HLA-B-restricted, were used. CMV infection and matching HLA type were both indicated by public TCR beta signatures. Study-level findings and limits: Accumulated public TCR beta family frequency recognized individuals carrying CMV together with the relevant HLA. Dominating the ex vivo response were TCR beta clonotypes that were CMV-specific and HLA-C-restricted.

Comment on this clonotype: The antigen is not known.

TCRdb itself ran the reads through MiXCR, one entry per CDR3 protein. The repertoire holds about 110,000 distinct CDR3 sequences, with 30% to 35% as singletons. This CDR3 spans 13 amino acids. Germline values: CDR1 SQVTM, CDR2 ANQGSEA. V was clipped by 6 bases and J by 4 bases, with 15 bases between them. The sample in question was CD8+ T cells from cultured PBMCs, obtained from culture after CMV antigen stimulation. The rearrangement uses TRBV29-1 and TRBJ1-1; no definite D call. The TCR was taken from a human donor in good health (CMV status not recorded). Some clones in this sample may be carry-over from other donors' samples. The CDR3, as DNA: TGCAGCGTGATGGGCGGGGTGAGCACTGAAGCTTTCTTT. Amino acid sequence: CSVMGGVSTEAFF. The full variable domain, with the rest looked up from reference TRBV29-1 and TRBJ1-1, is SAVISQKPSRDICQRGTSLTIQCQVDSQVTMMFWYRQQPGQSLTLIATANQGSEATYESGFVIDKFPISRPNLTFSTLTVSNMSPEDSSIYLCSVMGGVSTEAFFGQGTRLTVV.